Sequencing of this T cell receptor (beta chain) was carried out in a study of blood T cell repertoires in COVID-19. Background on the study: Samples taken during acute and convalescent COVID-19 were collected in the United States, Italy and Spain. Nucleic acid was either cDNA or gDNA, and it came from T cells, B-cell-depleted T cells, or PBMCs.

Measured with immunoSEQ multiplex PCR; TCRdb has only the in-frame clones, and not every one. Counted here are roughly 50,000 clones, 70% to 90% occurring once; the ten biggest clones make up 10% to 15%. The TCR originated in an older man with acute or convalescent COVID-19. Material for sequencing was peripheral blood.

In DNA, the CDR3 is TGTGCCAGCAGCGTAGAGGGGATTTCCGGCACCATATATTTT. Translated, it gives CASSVEGISGTIYF. This rearrangement joins TRBV9 to TRBJ1-3, with D maybe TRBD1 (5 bases). The V and J ends lost 0 bases and 9 bases respectively, with 13 bases between them. The CDR3 length is 14 residues. Germline assignment: CDR1 SGDLS and CDR2 YYNGEE. The full variable domain, its missing parts supplied by reference TRBV9 and TRBJ1-3, is DSGVTQTPKHLITATGQRVTLRCSPRSGDLSVYWYQQSLDQGLQFLIQYYNGEERAKGNILERFSAQQFPDLHSELNLSSLELGDSALYFCASSVEGISGTIYFGEGSWLTVV.